Each of the 29 T cell receptor beta chains below was sequenced from the same sample in a study of shared clonotypes between healthy human individuals. Measured with immunoSEQ multiplex PCR; TCRdb has only the in-frame clones, and not every one. The profile covers millions of clones, with around 94% appearing a single time and roughly 0.13% taken by the ten largest. Sequenced material: naive CD4+ T cells sorted from blood. Specified subset: CD45RA+ positively selected. These receptors were taken from a young man in good health.

V usage is TRBV18 and J usage is TRBJ1-6; TRBD1 aligns across 10 bases. Trimming removed 3 bases from V and 4 bases from J; junction bases left unmatched: 3. The CDR3 loop spans 16 amino acids. The germline V gene has CDR1 KGHSH and CDR2 LQKENI. The CDR3 reads CASSPGTGEYNSPLHF. The CDR3 DNA is TGTGCCAGCTCACCCGGGACAGGGGAGTATAATTCACCCCTCCACTTT.

This clone has only a few counts. This chain connects TRBV6-6 to TRBJ2-7; no reliable D call. Germline V gene data show CDR1 as MNHNY and CDR2 as SVGAGI (reference sequence). The CDR3 consists of 11 residues. Trimming removed 4 bases from V and 3 bases from J, with 4 bases in between. CDR3 sequence: CASSSFYEQYF. The CDR3 DNA is TGTGCCAGCAGTTCCTTCTACGAGCAGTACTTC.

The rearrangement joins TRBV5-4 to TRBJ2-7, with TRBD1 identical over 9 bases. V dropped 0 bases and J dropped 12; count of bases not matched to a gene: 1. The germline V gene encodes CDR1 SGHNT and CDR2 YYREEE (reference sequence). There are 11 residues in the CDR3. Written as DNA, the CDR3 is TGTGCCAGCAGCTTGGGGGACAGGGTGTACTTC. Protein sequence: CASSLGDRVYF.

This chain connects TRBV5-1 to TRBJ2-5, with 8 bases that match TRBD1. This CDR3 has 16 residues. CDR1 and CDR2 (germline): SGHRS, YFSETQ. The junction had 9 bases not matched to a gene; V was cut back by 0 bases and J by 5 bases. The CDR3 nucleotides are TGCGCCAGCAGCTTGGCTGCAGGGGGCGCGCGGGAGACCCAGTACTTC. This encodes CASSLAAGGARETQYF.

DNA of the CDR3: TGTGCCAGCAGCGTAGACCTAGCGGGTCCCGGGGAGCTGTTTTTT. Amino acid sequence: CASSVDLAGPGELFF. The chain links TRBV9 to TRBJ2-2; 8 nucleotides agree with TRBD2. With V trimmed by 0 bases and J by 6 bases, 4 bases remained unmatched. CDR1 is SGDLS, CDR2 YYNGEE, per germline. The CDR3 spans 15 residues.

V and J are TRBV5-6 and TRBJ2-3, with D hard to call. Between the trimmed V and J ends, which lost 4 bases and 1 base, there was a span of 13 bases. Germline CDR1 reads SGHDT; CDR2 reads YYEEEE. The CDR3 is 15 residues long. CDR3 bases: TGTGCCAGCAGCCCCGATCTATTAGGCACAGATACGCAGTATTTT. This gives the protein CASSPDLLGTDTQYF.

This sequence joins TRBV5-1 and TRBJ1-1; 7 bases map to TRBD1. J lost 0 bases, V lost 4 bases, and 6 bases had no gene match. Germline CDR1 SGHRS, CDR2 YFSETQ. The CDR3 consists of 15 residues. The CDR3 loop is CASSPPTGMNTEAFF. The CDR3 DNA follows: TGCGCCAGCAGCCCACCGACAGGGATGAACACTGAAGCTTTCTTT.

The chain couples TRBV4-1 to TRBJ2-1; 10 bases are a match to TRBD2. CDR1 and CDR2 from the germline V gene are MGHRA and YSYEKL. Unmatched junction bases numbered 3, after V lost 1 base and J lost 0 bases. The CDR3 runs to 17 residues. CDR3 in amino acids: CASSQASGGSSYNEQFF. In nucleotides, the CDR3 is TGCGCCAGCAGCCAAGCTAGCGGGGGCAGCTCCTACAATGAGCAGTTCTTC.

This chain connects TRBV7-6 to TRBJ1-1; D may be TRBD1 (5 bases). The V end was cut by 1 base, the J end by 5 bases, with 8 bases between. CDR3 size: 13 residues. Germline V gene sequence: CDR1 SGHVS, CDR2 FNYEAQ. In nucleotides, the CDR3 is TGTGCCAGCAGCTTAGGACAGTTTACTGAAGCTTTCTTT. It codes for CASSLGQFTEAFF.

V and J are TRBV5-8 and TRBJ1-5; D not certain. The CDR3 consists of 13 residues. Germline V gives CDR1 SGHTS, CDR2 YDEGEE. V lost 0 bases and J 3 bases, leaving 4 bases between the germline ends. The CDR3 region is CASSLGINQPQHF. The CDR3 coding sequence is TGTGCCAGCAGCTTGGGTATCAATCAGCCCCAGCATTTT.

This chain joins TRBV5-4 and TRBJ2-7; tentatively, D is TRBD1 (8 bases). V lost 4 bases and J 1 base, leaving 15 bases between the germline ends. CDR3 length: 15 amino acids. The germline V gene encodes CDR1 SGHNT and CDR2 YYREEE (reference sequence). Here the CDR3 reads CASSVGQGGSYEQYF. The CDR3 nucleotides read TGTGCCAGCAGCGTAGGACAGGGAGGGTCCTACGAGCAGTACTTC.

The chain carries TRBV6-5 and TRBJ1-1, with D unresolved. Trimming cost V 10 bases and J 1 base, with 10 bases left between them. The CDR3 has 12 residues. The germline V gene has CDR1 MNHEY and CDR2 SVGAGI. The CDR3 DNA is TGTGCCACCAAGGAGGGGAACACTGAAGCTTTCTTT. It codes for CATKEGNTEAFF.

In its sample, this clone was seen once. CDR3 nucleotide sequence: TGCGCCAGCTCGGACAGTGACTATAATTCACCCCTCCACTTT. It codes for CASSDSDYNSPLHF. This sequence joins TRBV10-2 and TRBJ1-6, with D perhaps TRBD1 (6 bases). CDR3 length: 14 amino acids. V dropped 8 bases and J dropped 3 bases, with 11 bases sitting between them. The V gene's germline CDR1 is WSHSY and CDR2 SAAADI.

Concerning this clone itself: The junction departs from germline at one end; a sequencing error may be responsible. V usage is TRBV28 and J usage is TRBJ1-5; 7 bases are shared with TRBD1. CDR3 size: 14 residues. The germline gives CDR1 MDHEN, CDR2 SYDVKM. The chain's CDR3 is CASNAGGSNQPQHF. CDR3 coding DNA: TGTGCTAGCAACGCAGGGGGTAGCAATCAGCCCCAGCATTTT.

This chain links TRBV9 with TRBJ2-3; D is possibly TRBD2 (5 bases). The CDR3 loop spans 14 amino acids. Germline values: CDR1 SGDLS, CDR2 YYNGEE. The V and J ends lost 0 bases and 4 bases respectively, with 9 bases between them. In DNA, the CDR3 is TGTGCCAGCAGCGTAGGGGGAGTGGCAGATACGCAGTATTTT. Translation gives CASSVGGVADTQYF.

The chain uses TRBV11-2 and TRBJ2-5; D gene unclear. The CDR3 loop spans 14 amino acids. The germline V and J ends were trimmed by 5 bases and 5 bases, with 15 bases remaining between them. Germline loops: CDR1 SGHAT, CDR2 FQNNGV. This chain's CDR3 is CASSVSLSRETQYF. CDR3 coding DNA: TGTGCCAGCAGCGTTAGCTTGTCAAGGGAGACCCAGTACTTC. The entire variable domain, with the rest obtained from reference TRBV11-2 and TRBJ2-5, is as follows: EAGVAQSPRYKIIEKRQSVAFWCNPISGHATLYWYQQILGQGPKLLIQFQNNGVVDDSQLPKDRFSAERLKGVDSTLKIQPAKLEDSAVYLCASSVSLSRETQYFGPGTRLLVL.

Remarks on this clone: This sample also contains other DNA sequences that code for the same CDR3. This chain uses TRBV12-5 with TRBJ2-1, with TRBD2 matching over 7 bases. The V gene end was trimmed by 1 base and the J gene end by 4 bases; junction bases not matched to a gene: 4. Germline V gives CDR1 LGHNT, CDR2 FRNRAP. CDR3 length: 15 amino acids. The CDR3 DNA follows: TGTGCTAGTGGTTTGGGACTAGCAGGTTACAATGAGCAGTTCTTC. This gives the protein CASGLGLAGYNEQFF.

The V call is TRBV6-1, the J call TRBJ2-1, with D perhaps matching TRBD2 (7 bases). Trimming took 8 bases from V and 0 from J, leaving 14 bases between them. The length of the CDR3 is 15 residues. Germline V lookup: CDR1 MNHNS, CDR2 SASEGT. The CDR3 loop reads CASLTGGPSYNEQFF. The CDR3, as DNA: TGTGCCAGCTTGACGGGGGGCCCCTCCTACAATGAGCAGTTCTTC.

The chain couples TRBV5-6 to TRBJ2-3; 8 bases match TRBD2. Germline assignment: CDR1 SGHDT and CDR2 YYEEEE. V shed 0 bases and J 4 bases; nucleotides not matched to a gene: 7. The CDR3 has 16 residues. The CDR3 is CASSLVAGGTADTQYF. The CDR3 DNA reads TGTGCCAGCAGCTTGGTTGCGGGAGGAACGGCAGATACGCAGTATTTT.

Note on this clone: An end of the junction does not agree with germline; a read error may underlie this. This same CDR3 is encoded by further DNA sequences in the sample. V usage is TRBV30 and J usage is TRBJ1-2; D may be TRBD1 (5 bases). Germline V gene lookup returns CDR1 GTSNPN and CDR2 SVGIG (reference sequence). CDR3 length equals 12 residues. This CDR3 reads CAWNQGNYGYTF. The CDR3 nucleotides read TGTGCCTGGAATCAGGGTAACTACGGCTACACCTTC.

This chain links TRBV7-3 with TRBJ1-1; D unclear. The germline CDR1 and CDR2 sequences are SGHTA and FQGTGA. The CDR3 spans 13 residues. Trimming pared 1 base from V and 10 bases from J, leaving 13 bases between. DNA for the CDR3: TGTGCCAGCAGCTTAATTCTCGGAGGGCCAGCTTTCTTT. The encoded protein is CASSLILGGPAFF.

The chain combines TRBV5-5 with TRBJ2-1; 7 bases are shared with TRBD1. Germline-derived CDR1 and CDR2 are SGHKS and YYEKEE (reference sequence). This CDR3 spans 16 amino acids. Trimming removed 0 bases from V and 2 bases from J; junction bases left unmatched: 5. The CDR3 protein is CASSLEIQGAYNEQFF. CDR3 nucleotides: TGTGCCAGCAGCTTGGAGATTCAGGGGGCCTACAATGAGCAGTTCTTC.

V usage is TRBV19 and J usage is TRBJ1-4; 7 nucleotides agree with TRBD1. CDR1 LNHDA and CDR2 SQIVND come from the germline V gene (reference sequence). Trimming took 3 bases from V and 2 from J; bases not matched to a gene: 24. This CDR3 contains 22 residues. The CDR3 coding sequence is TGTGCCAGTAGTATTCACGCTCGCCAGGGGGTTAGTGATTGGTGGACTAATGAAAAACTGTTTTTT. Its protein product is CASSIHARQGVSDWWTNEKLFF.

The V call is TRBV5-1, the J call TRBJ2-1, with D possibly being TRBD1 or TRBD2 (5 bases each). The germline gives CDR1 SGHRS, CDR2 YFSETQ. Trimming took 7 bases from V and 0 from J, leaving 17 bases between them. The CDR3 is 16 amino acids. CDR3 residues: CASGAGDGLSYNEQFF. In DNA form, the CDR3 reads TGCGCCAGCGGGGCCGGGGACGGCCTCTCCTACAATGAGCAGTTCTTC.

Turning to this clone: Different DNA sequences within this sample yield the same CDR3. V gene TRBV5-1 combines with J gene TRBJ2-5; 11 bases fit TRBD2. This CDR3 contains 15 residues. V lost 4 bases and J lost 1; bases outside the gene matches: 3. The V gene's germline CDR1 is SGHRS and CDR2 YFSETQ. The CDR3 reads CASSRGTSGQETQYF. The CDR3 DNA is TGCGCCAGCAGCCGTGGGACTAGCGGCCAAGAGACCCAGTACTTC.

This rearrangement joins TRBV5-1 to TRBJ2-7, with D perhaps matching TRBD1 or TRBD2 (6 bases each). This CDR3 region has 15 residues. The germline V gene has CDR1 SGHRS and CDR2 YFSETQ. The V and J ends lost 4 bases and 4 bases respectively, with 18 bases between them. The CDR3 protein is CASSPRQEGLYEQYF. The CDR3 DNA follows: TGCGCCAGCAGCCCCCGACAGGAGGGCCTATACGAGCAGTACTTC.

V is TRBV18 and J is TRBJ1-4; maybe TRBD1 (5 bases). Trimming took off 3 bases at V and 7 bases at J, with 18 bases between the two ends. Germline loops: CDR1 KGHSH, CDR2 LQKENI. The CDR3 has 16 residues. CDR3 coding DNA: TGTGCCAGCTCACCCAACCTTGGTGGGGGTTTTGAAAAACTGTTTTTT. Protein: CASSPNLGGGFEKLFF.

J is TRBJ1-5 and V is TRBV10-3; possible D gene TRBD1, 6 bases. The length of the CDR3 is 15 residues. V shed 11 bases and J shed 3 bases, with 20 bases lying between them. Germline CDR1 reads ENHRY; CDR2 reads SYGVKD. CDR3 sequence (DNA): TGTGCCTCTAAGGGCCGGGACACCATCAATCAGCCCCAGCATTTT. This encodes CASKGRDTINQPQHF.

Here the CDR3 reads CASSPGPTAIYEQYF. CDR3 nucleotide sequence: TGTGCCAGCTCACCGGGCCCCACCGCGATCTACGAGCAGTACTTC. The J gene is TRBJ2-7, the V gene TRBV18; no clear D gene. Trimming took off 3 bases at V and 3 bases at J, with 15 bases between the two ends. Germline CDR1 KGHSH, CDR2 LQKENI. The CDR3 runs to 15 residues.